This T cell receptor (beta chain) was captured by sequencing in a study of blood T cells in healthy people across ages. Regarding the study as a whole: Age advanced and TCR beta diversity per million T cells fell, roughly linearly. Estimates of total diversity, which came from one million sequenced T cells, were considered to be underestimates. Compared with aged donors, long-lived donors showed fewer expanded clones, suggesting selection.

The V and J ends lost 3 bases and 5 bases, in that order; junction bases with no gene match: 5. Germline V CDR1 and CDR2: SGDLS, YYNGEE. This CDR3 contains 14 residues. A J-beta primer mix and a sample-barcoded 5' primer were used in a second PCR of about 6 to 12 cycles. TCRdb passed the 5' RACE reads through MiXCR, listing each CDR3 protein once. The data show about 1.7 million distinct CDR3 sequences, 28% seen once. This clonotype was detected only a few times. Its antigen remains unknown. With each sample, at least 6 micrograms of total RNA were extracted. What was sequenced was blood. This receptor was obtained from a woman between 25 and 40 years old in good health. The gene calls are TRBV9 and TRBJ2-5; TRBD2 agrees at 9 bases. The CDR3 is CASSAVAGVETQYF. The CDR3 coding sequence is TGTGCCAGCAGCGCAGTAGCGGGAGTTGAGACCCAGTACTTC.